This T cell receptor beta chain originates from a study of identical twins. Trimming stripped 2 bases from V and 11 bases from J, with 7 bases between. Germline V CDR1 and CDR2: MDHEN, SYDVKM. The CDR3 contains 11 residues. A word on this clonotype: What it binds is not known.

Template switching added a universal primer site; cDNA carried unique molecular identifiers. TCRdb reprocessed the 5' RACE reads with MiXCR, giving one entry per CDR3 protein. The repertoire holds 400,000 to 600,000 distinct CDR3 sequences, with approximately 20% as singletons. General study results and limits: High-abundance cord blood beta clonotypes had fewer insertions; memory repertoires showed none. In monozygotic twins, models underestimated the sharing of out-of-frame TCR alpha.

The sample was also reused in another study, on yellow fever vaccine responses in identical twins. Per that paper: Twins' vaccine T cell responses reportedly seemed partly convergent and partly personalized.

This TCR came from a woman younger than 35 in good health. V gene TRBV28 combines with J gene TRBJ2-1; TRBD2 might be the D (5 bases). The sequencing input was CD4+ T cells sorted from blood. CDR3 nucleotide sequence: TGTGCCAGCAGTTTACGGGAACAGCAGTTCTTC. Amino acid sequence: CASSLREQQFF.